This T cell receptor (beta chain) was profiled in a study of blood T cells in healthy people across ages (dated by TCRdb to the mid-2010s). Describing the broader study: Template switching captured roughly one uniquely barcoded TCR beta cDNA molecule per two T cells in model experiments. Using deep sequencing normalized with unique cDNA molecular identifiers, the study measured how TCR beta repertoire diversity changes with age. The donors were split into four age groups: young (average around 17 years), middle-aged (about 40), aged (roughly 68) and long-lived (82). To avoid experimental bias, donors of different ages were distributed randomly across sequencing lanes. The study analyzed two additional independent replicas of 1 million unique cDNA reads from the same blood draw for two donors, one aged 18 to 30 and one aged 80 or older. What the work shows at the level of the full study, not this receptor alone: There was a strong correlation between observed TCR beta diversity and the percentage of naive T cells measured by flow cytometry. Donor CMV infection status was unknown, potentially confounding age-related changes in expanded clonotypes. As age increased, observed TCR beta diversity per million T cells dropped in a roughly linear way, and a significant reduction was already evident by age 40. Conclusive comparison of naive and antigen-experienced compartments was prevented by the profiling of bulk unsorted PBMCs. The long-lived group showed more naive CD4+ T cells, fewer expanded clones and increased TCR diversity than the aged group, suggesting age selection. Estimates of total diversity based on one million sequenced T cells were considered lower bounds and underestimates.

Note on this clonotype: What antigen it recognizes has not been identified. Per-base qualities were not stored, and no clone one base away is much larger.

The donors were 40 or so Caucasian individuals from Russia, aged about 6 to 95 years, who were systemically healthy. Around 10 milliliters of peripheral blood were collected from each donor into EDTA-treated Vacutainer tubes. Ficoll-Paque density-gradient centrifugation was used to isolate PBMCs, with at least 6.5 million per sample. Total RNA, at least 6 micrograms per sample, was extracted from PBMCs with Trizol reagent. For every donor, flow cytometry on a PBMC aliquot measured the percentage of naive CD45RAhigh/CD27high T cells. Library method: 5' RACE. Instrument on record: Illumina HiSeq 2500. The second PCR ran for about 7 to 11 cycles and used a J-beta primer mix along with a sample-barcoded 5' primer. A template-switch 5' adaptor carrying 12 random nucleotides introduced a unique molecular identifier onto each TCR beta cDNA molecule. At least 3 million CDR3-containing paired-end reads were obtained from each sample. The Mint cDNA synthesis kit, primed by a TRBC-specific oligonucleotide, was used to synthesize first-strand cDNA from all RNA. Following uracil-DNA glycosylase treatment, all cDNA underwent a first 18-cycle PCR with the universal primers M1SS and BC2_uni_R. Concerning the study's data processing: For normalization, 1 million high-quality reads were randomly selected from each sample, with every read carrying a distinct molecular identifier. Reads with shared molecular identifiers were discarded instead of being binned into consensus sequences. MiTCR, set to a Q25 quality threshold and the strictest error-elimination algorithm, was used for CDR3 identification, clonotype clustering and error correction. A nonparametric unseen species model using Euler transformation provided a lower-bound estimate of total TCR beta diversity. The public reads were reprocessed in TCRdb via fastp at Q25 and MiXCR, keeping in-frame beta chains. CDR3 protein duplicates are merged, each entry listing the most common genes and DNA. It is TCRdb's table, rather than the study itself, that gives the V and J calls and clone size. The sample contains around 280,000 distinct CDR3 sequences, 25% to 30% of them found a single time. Around 29% of the sample is in the top ten clones.

V is reduced by 4 bases and J by 10 bases, leaving a spacing of 13 bases between them. The CDR3, cysteine through phenylalanine, is 12 amino acids long. The only DNA kept is the CDR3, 36 bases in frame from the first base. The germline V gene supplies CDR1 MDHEN and CDR2 SYDVKM. This receptor chain uses TRBV28 and TRBJ2-5; a confident D gene designation cannot be given. The specimen was blood. The receptor was isolated from a woman in her sixties or seventies in good health. The CDR3 reads CASSSSAWDQYF. The nucleotide sequence reads TGTGCCAGCAGTTCCTCTGCTTGGGACCAGTACTTC. Supplemented by the reference TRBV28 and TRBJ2-5 proteins around the CDR3, the complete variable domain is DVKVTQSSRYLVKRTGEKVFLECVQDMDHENMFWYRQDPGLGLRLIYFSYDVKMKEKGDIPEGYSVSREKKERFSLILESASTNQTSMYLCASSSSAWDQYFGPGTRLLVL.